This TCR beta chain was sequenced in a study of T cell responses to AZD1222 COVID-19 vaccine. Study observations and caveats: There were vaccine-associated CD4 TCRs across spike, dominant at 160-218 and 743-854. Regions left unmutated in variants are reportedly the target of nearly half of spike-specific TCRs. Sampling that yielded the repertoires occurred only after the peak T cell response.

Profiled with immunoSEQ multiplex PCR; TCRdb holds only in-frame clones, not every one. The table shows more than 150,000 clones, with 94% occurring only once. In the case of this clone: The antigen is undetermined.

Looked up from germline, CDR1 is SGHVS and CDR2 is FQNEAQ. J gave up 6 bases and V 5 bases, and 8 bases lay outside the gene matches. The CDR3 contains 14 residues. Here the sequenced sample was peripheral blood, taken 28 days after the second AZD1222 dose. The chain uses TRBV7-8 and TRBJ1-2, with TRBD1 matching 8 bases. The TCR originated in an adult who received the AZD1222 COVID-19 vaccine. The CDR3 loop is CASSGDRGGDGYTF. The CDR3 nucleotides are TGTGCCAGCAGCGGAGACAGGGGAGGGGATGGCTACACCTTC.